Shown below are 21 T cell receptor beta chains from a single sample sequenced in a study of blood T cell repertoires in COVID-19. Assay used: immunoSEQ multiplex PCR; TCRdb lists only in-frame clones, some missing. The sample has around 310,000 clones; around 89% are singletons. Sequencing was done on a sample of peripheral blood. The source is a woman in her 50s with active or convalescent COVID-19.

The chain joins TRBV7-6 to TRBJ2-7; D possibly corresponds to TRBD1 (6 bases). Trimming removed 1 base from V and 2 bases from J, with 15 bases in between. This CDR3 has 16 residues. Germline CDR1 reads SGHVS; CDR2 reads FNYEAQ. Here the CDR3 reads CASSLVSGASPYEQYF. CDR3 in DNA: TGTGCCAGCAGCTTAGTGTCAGGGGCGTCCCCCTACGAGCAGTACTTC.

The genes are TRBV2 and TRBJ2-2; a weak D match, TRBD1 (5 bases). The germline V gene encodes CDR1 SNHLY and CDR2 FYNNEI. The CDR3 is made up of 14 amino acids. V was cut by 0 bases and J by 7 bases, with 9 bases left in between. The CDR3 spells CASSEADQGGELFF. The CDR3 DNA follows: TGTGCCAGCAGTGAAGCGGACCAGGGCGGGGAGCTGTTTTTT.

This chain uses TRBV4-2 with TRBJ1-2; 9 bases match TRBD1. Unmatched junction bases numbered 2, after V lost 4 bases and J lost 2 bases. Germline CDR1 LGHNA, CDR2 YNFKEQ. The CDR3 consists of 14 residues. Here the CDR3 DNA reads TGTGCCAGCAGCCGCGGGACAGGGAACTATGGCTACACCTTC. Translation gives CASSRGTGNYGYTF.

The rearrangement joins TRBV27 to TRBJ1-5, with D possibly matching TRBD1 (5 bases). Germline loops: CDR1 MNHEY, CDR2 SMNVEV (reference sequence). This CDR3 region has 13 residues. The V end lost 5 bases, the J end lost 5 bases, and 10 bases lay between the germline ends. CDR3 bases: TGTGCCAGCAGTCGCGGGGGGGATCAGCCCCAGCATTTT. Its translation is CASSRGGDQPQHF.

V usage is TRBV18 and J usage is TRBJ1-2; no definite D call. Germline V CDR1 and CDR2: KGHSH, LQKENI. The CDR3 covers 15 residues. The ends were cut back, 1 base at V and 0 bases at J, with 9 bases in the middle. CDR3 protein: CASSPRTETNYGYTF. CDR3 DNA sequence: TGTGCCAGCTCACCACGTACAGAGACTAACTATGGCTACACCTTC.

The chain carries TRBV29-1 and TRBJ2-2, with D possibly TRBD1 on 6 matching bases. Trimming removed 3 bases at V and 2 bases at J, with 10 bases between. CDR1 and CDR2 (germline): SQVTM, ANQGSEA. This CDR3 is built from 14 residues. The CDR3 here is CSVDGRGNTGELFF. CDR3 nucleotide sequence: TGCAGCGTTGACGGCAGGGGAAACACCGGGGAGCTGTTTTTT.

This sequence joins TRBV19 and TRBJ2-1; 8 positions agree with TRBD1. V lost 5 bases and J lost 3; bases outside the gene matches: 6. Germline CDR1 is LNHDA and CDR2 is SQIVND (reference sequence). The CDR3 is made up of 15 amino acids. The CDR3 region is CASSLTGGFYNEQFF. Written as DNA, the CDR3 is TGTGCCAGTAGTCTAACAGGGGGTTTCTACAATGAGCAGTTCTTC.

The chain combines TRBV5-4 with TRBJ1-2, with 9 bases aligning to TRBD1. Trimming cost V 4 bases and J 2 bases; bases outside gene matches: 9. The germline CDR1 and CDR2 sequences are SGHNT and YYREEE (reference sequence). The CDR3 loop spans 16 amino acids. This CDR3 is CASSPGQGVLNYGYTF. CDR3 bases: TGTGCCAGCAGCCCGGGACAGGGAGTCCTAAACTATGGCTACACCTTC.

This chain joins TRBV2 and TRBJ1-5; D gene uncertain. Germline-derived CDR1 and CDR2 are SNHLY and FYNNEI. Between the trimmed V and J ends, which lost 4 bases and 3 bases, there was a span of 13 bases. The CDR3 extends over 15 amino acids. DNA of the CDR3: TGTGCCAGCAGTGTGAACAGAGAGACCAATCAGCCCCAGCATTTT. Its protein product is CASSVNRETNQPQHF.

The chain is built from TRBV5-1 and TRBJ1-1; a possible D gene is TRBD1 (6 bases). Trimming removed 4 bases at V and 5 bases at J, with 15 bases between. Per the germline V gene, CDR1 is SGHRS and CDR2 is YFSETQ. CDR3 length: 14 amino acids. The CDR3 spells CASSVSQGWTEAFF. In DNA, the CDR3 is TGCGCCAGCAGCGTGTCACAGGGATGGACTGAAGCTTTCTTT.

The chain carries TRBV7-9 and TRBJ2-3, with TRBD2 as a possible D gene (5 bases). This CDR3 has 14 amino acids. Germline V gene lookup returns CDR1 SEHNR and CDR2 FQNEAQ (reference sequence). V shed 5 bases and J shed 0 bases, with 9 bases lying between them. CDR3 DNA sequence: TGTGCCAGCAGCCCGAGCGGTAGCACAGATACGCAGTATTTT. It translates to CASSPSGSTDTQYF.

V and J are TRBV20-1 and TRBJ2-1; D is possibly TRBD2 (6 bases). CDR1 is DFQATT, CDR2 SNEGSKA, per germline (reference sequence). The germline V and J ends were trimmed by 6 bases and 9 bases, with 12 bases remaining between them. There are 11 residues in the CDR3. CDR3: CSAILAVEQFF. The CDR3 nucleotides read TGCAGTGCGATACTAGCCGTTGAGCAGTTCTTC.

The V call is TRBV14, the J call TRBJ2-7; the match to TRBD2 covers 10 bases. CDR3 length: 17 amino acids. V shed 4 bases, J shed 3 bases, and the junction held 12 bases outside the gene matches. CDR1 SGHDN and CDR2 FVKESK come from the germline V gene. The CDR3 reads CASSRREAGGLHYEQYF. CDR3 coding DNA: TGTGCCAGCAGCCGTCGTGAAGCGGGGGGGCTACACTACGAGCAGTACTTC.

This clone occurred once. J is TRBJ1-5 and V is TRBV3-1 (or the pseudogene TRBV3-2), with TRBD1 matching over 8 bases. The CDR3 loop spans 20 amino acids. CDR1 is LGHDT and CDR2 is YNNKEL in the germline V gene (reference sequence). V lost 2 bases, J lost 7 bases, and 22 bases stayed unmatched. The CDR3 bases are TGTGCCAGCAGCCAATCTTTATCCGGGACAGGAATGGGATCCAAGCAGCCCCAGCATTTT. Its protein is CASSQSLSGTGMGSKQPQHF.

This sequence joins TRBV5-4 and TRBJ2-5, with 7 bases identical to TRBD1. The CDR3 sequence is 14 residues long. Germline CDR1 is SGHNT and CDR2 is YYREEE (reference sequence). The junction had 8 bases not matched to a gene; V was cut back by 4 bases and J by 5 bases. The CDR3 sequence: CASSRQGREETQYF. The CDR3 DNA is TGTGCCAGCAGCCGACAGGGAAGAGAGGAGACCCAGTACTTC.

About this clone: Within the sample, other DNA sequences also encode this same CDR3. The rearrangement links TRBV6-5 to TRBJ1-2, with TRBD1 as a possible D gene (5 bases). Trimming took off 0 bases at V and 8 bases at J, with 10 bases between the two ends. Germline-derived CDR1 and CDR2 are MNHEY and SVGAGI. The CDR3 consists of 13 residues. The CDR3 sequence: CASSYSKGVGYTF. The DNA for the CDR3 is TGTGCCAGCAGTTACTCGAAAGGGGTCGGCTACACCTTC.

The V gene is TRBV9, the J gene TRBJ2-2; tentative D call: TRBD1 (5 bases). From germline, CDR1 is SGDLS and CDR2 YYNGEE. Trimming left V 0 bases short and J 3 bases short, with 18 bases between. The CDR3 spans 18 residues. The CDR3 spells CASSVGSRGRAHTGELFF. The CDR3 bases are TGTGCCAGCAGCGTAGGATCGCGAGGCAGGGCCCACACCGGGGAGCTGTTTTTT.

This clone came up once. This chain connects TRBV7-8 to TRBJ1-1; perhaps TRBD1 as D (6 bases). The CDR3 runs to 14 residues. Per germline, CDR1 SGHVS and CDR2 FQNEAQ. The V gene lost 6 bases and the J gene lost 1 base, with 12 bases spanning the gap. The CDR3 coding sequence is TGTGCCAGCAGTTCGGACAGATGGAACACTGAAGCTTTCTTT. Its translation is CASSSDRWNTEAFF.

The V call is TRBV5-1, the J call TRBJ2-2, with 8 positions matching TRBD1. This CDR3 region has 16 residues. The J segment lost 5 bases and the V segment lost 3 bases, leaving 9 bases of the junction unmatched. The V gene's germline CDR1 is SGHRS and CDR2 YFSETQ. The CDR3 here is CASSWSGTGGTGELFF. The CDR3, as DNA: TGCGCCAGCAGCTGGTCCGGGACAGGTGGGACCGGGGAGCTGTTTTTT.

The chain links TRBV5-4 to TRBJ2-3; 9 positions agree with TRBD2. V lost 0 bases to trimming and J lost 8 bases; unmatched junction nucleotides: 10. Germline assignment: CDR1 SGHNT and CDR2 YYREEE (reference sequence). The CDR3 covers 16 residues. CDR3 in DNA: TGTGCCAGCAGCTTGGGTTCGTTAGCGGGAGCGGGTACGCAGTATTTT. Its protein product is CASSLGSLAGAGTQYF.

The V and J genes are TRBV27 and TRBJ1-2; D is ambiguous. Germline loops: CDR1 MNHEY, CDR2 SMNVEV (reference sequence). The CDR3 is 11 residues long. With 5 bases removed from V and 5 bases from J, the gap between germline ends came to 6 bases. The CDR3 spells CASSAGYGYTF. In DNA, the CDR3 is TGTGCCAGCAGTGCAGGTTATGGCTACACCTTC.